The 10 T cell receptor beta chains listed next were all sequenced from one sample in a study of CD4 T cells in relation to SARS-CoV-2 and coronaviruses. Before the COVID-19 pandemic, during about 2011-2019, CD4+ T cells were taken from unexposed donors. The data were produced by immunoSEQ multiplex PCR, yet TCRdb's version contains in-frame clones alone and is incomplete. The sample holds about 65,000 clones, 85% to 90% seen once. Sequencing used memory CD4+ T cells from PBMCs. These receptors were obtained from a human donor in good health.

The V call is TRBV2, the J call TRBJ1-5; no definite D call. Per germline, CDR1 SNHLY and CDR2 FYNNEI. CDR3 size: 13 residues. V was pared by 8 bases and J by 2 bases, with 10 bases between. In DNA, the CDR3 is TGTGCCAGCGGGAGGCAGGGCAATCAGCCCCAGCATTTT. Encoded protein: CASGRQGNQPQHF.

This chain connects TRBV28 to TRBJ1-1, with 8 bases fitting TRBD1. V dropped 2 bases and J dropped 11; count of bases not matched to a gene: 7. CDR1 MDHEN and CDR2 SYDVKM come from the germline V gene. This CDR3 spans 13 amino acids. The CDR3 region has the DNA TGTGCCAGCAGTTTAAGGCAGGGGGCGAAGGCTTTCTTT. Its protein is CASSLRQGAKAFF.

In this sample, this clone turned up a few times. This chain connects TRBV11-3 to TRBJ2-7; 12 positions match TRBD2. The germline gives CDR1 SGHNT, CDR2 YENEEA. This CDR3 region has 14 residues. V lost 4 bases to trimming and J lost 6 bases; unmatched junction nucleotides: 4. The CDR3 loop reads CASSSGLAGGEQYF. CDR3 in DNA: TGTGCCAGCAGCTCGGGACTAGCGGGTGGCGAGCAGTACTTC.

The chain has TRBV19 and TRBJ2-7; 7 bases line up with TRBD2. Trimming cost V 3 bases and J 7 bases; bases outside gene matches: 6. This CDR3 has 13 residues. The germline gives CDR1 LNHDA, CDR2 SQIVND (reference sequence). The CDR3 is CASSISGGGEQYF. CDR3 DNA sequence: TGTGCCAGTAGTATCTCGGGGGGTGGGGAGCAGTACTTC. The full variable domain, its missing parts supplied by reference TRBV19 and TRBJ2-7, is DGGITQSPKYLFRKEGQNVTLSCEQNLNHDAMYWYRQDPGQGLRLIYYSQIVNDFQKGDIAEGYSVSREKKESFPLTVTSAQKNPTAFYLCASSISGGGEQYFGPGTRLTVT.

Comment on this clone: The sample holds other DNA sequences that translate to the same CDR3. The V call is TRBV9, the J call TRBJ2-2; possibly TRBD1 for D (6 bases). CDR1 is SGDLS and CDR2 is YYNGEE in the germline V gene. This CDR3 is 14 amino acids long. Trimming stripped 2 bases from V and 2 bases from J, with 7 bases between. The CDR3 loop is CASSVTGNTGELFF. The CDR3 nucleotides are TGTGCCAGCAGCGTGACAGGAAACACCGGGGAGCTGTTTTTT.

The chain is built from TRBV12-3 or TRBV12-4 and TRBJ1-2; TRBD1 aligns across 9 bases. There are 13 residues in the CDR3. V trimming: 7 bases; J trimming: 4 bases; junction bases outside the gene matches: 4. The CDR3 coding sequence is TGTGCCAGCAATCTGGGACAGGGCTATGGCTACACCTTC. It codes for CASNLGQGYGYTF.

J is TRBJ2-3 and V is TRBV7-2; the match to TRBD2 covers 9 bases. This CDR3 region has 14 residues. The germline V gene has CDR1 SGHTA and CDR2 FQGNSA. The V gene end was trimmed by 2 bases and the J gene end by 5 bases; junction bases not matched to a gene: 2. The CDR3 DNA reads as TGTGCCAGCAGCTTATCTAGCGGGGTAGATACGCAGTATTTT. As protein: CASSLSSGVDTQYF.

The chain has TRBV6-2 or TRBV6-3 and TRBJ1-3, with TRBD1 matching over 9 bases. The germline V gene encodes CDR1 MNHEY and CDR2 SVGEGT. This CDR3 spans 14 amino acids. V was clipped by 6 bases and J by 2 bases; unmatched bases: 2. CDR3 sequence: CASSDRGTGNTIYF. Written as DNA, the CDR3 is TGTGCCAGCAGCGACAGGGGGACTGGAAACACCATATATTTT.

This chain connects TRBV7-8 to TRBJ2-3, with unresolved D. In germline, CDR1 is SGHVS, CDR2 FQNEAQ. This CDR3 has 8 amino acids. V was clipped by 5 bases and J by 12 bases, with 3 bases between them. For the CDR3, the DNA is TGTGCCAGCAGCCCACAGTATTTT. Its protein product is CASSPQYF.

The rearrangement joins TRBV28 to TRBJ2-3; 11 bases match TRBD1. Germline V gene lookup returns CDR1 MDHEN and CDR2 SYDVKM. This CDR3 is built from 21 residues. The V and J ends lost 4 bases and 0 bases, in that order; junction bases with no gene match: 18. The CDR3 nucleotides read TGTGCCAGCAGTTACACTACCGGGACAGGGGGACACTTTTCTAGCACAGATACGCAGTATTTT. This sequence encodes CASSYTTGTGGHFSSTDTQYF.